The clone carrying this T cell receptor (beta chain) has just one count. The CDR3 has 14 amino acids. V was shortened by 3 bases and J by 7 bases, with 11 bases between the two germline ends. From germline, CDR1 is SGHRS and CDR2 YFSETQ. Two time points each involved a draw of 4.5 to 6 milliliters of peripheral blood. TCR beta CDR3 was amplified from genomic DNA by two-round multiplex PCR. During first-round PCR, primers specific to each TRBV and TRBJ gene were used. Universal primers went into the second round of PCR. TCRdb recomputed calls from the multiplex PCR reads with MiXCR, one row per CDR3 protein. Of approximately 14,000 distinct CDR3 sequences listed, approximately 55% are singletons. This specimen belongs to a study of prognosis after radiotherapy for stage I lung cancer. Turning to the study itself: There were seven patients whose tumors were squamous cell carcinoma and approximately 13 whose tumors were adenocarcinoma. Progression was not significant in more than 12 patients, whereas several developed distant metastases (median 7 months) after radiotherapy.

The source of this sequence is a donor of 50 years or more with non-small cell lung cancer. The chain couples TRBV5-1 to TRBJ1-6, with D hard to call. Sequencing was performed on PBMCs, taken before or after stereotactic body radiation therapy (not recorded which). CDR3 nucleotides: TGCGCCAGCAGCTCCGGACGGGAAAATTCACCCCTCCACTTT. It specifies CASSSGRENSPLHF.